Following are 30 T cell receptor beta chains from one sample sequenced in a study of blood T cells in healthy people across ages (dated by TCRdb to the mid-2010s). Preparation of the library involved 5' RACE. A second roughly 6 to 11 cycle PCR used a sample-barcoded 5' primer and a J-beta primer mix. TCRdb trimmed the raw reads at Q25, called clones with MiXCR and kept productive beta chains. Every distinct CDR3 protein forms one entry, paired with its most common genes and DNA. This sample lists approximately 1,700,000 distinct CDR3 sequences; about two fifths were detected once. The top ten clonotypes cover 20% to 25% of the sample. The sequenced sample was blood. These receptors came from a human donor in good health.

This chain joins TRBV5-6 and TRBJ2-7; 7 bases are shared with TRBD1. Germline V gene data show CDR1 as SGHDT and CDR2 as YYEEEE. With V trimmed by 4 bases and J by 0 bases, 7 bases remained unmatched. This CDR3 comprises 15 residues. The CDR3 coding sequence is TGTGCCAGCAGCCATACAGGGGTTTACTCCTACGAGCAGTACTTC. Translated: CASSHTGVYSYEQYF.

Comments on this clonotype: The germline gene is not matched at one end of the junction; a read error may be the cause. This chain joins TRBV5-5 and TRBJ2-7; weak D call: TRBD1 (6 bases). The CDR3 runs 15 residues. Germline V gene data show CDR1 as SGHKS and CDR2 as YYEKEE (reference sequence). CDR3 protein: CASSYWTDPSNEQYF. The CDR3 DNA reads TGTGCCAGCAGCTATTGGACAGACCCCTCCAACGAGCAGTACTTC.

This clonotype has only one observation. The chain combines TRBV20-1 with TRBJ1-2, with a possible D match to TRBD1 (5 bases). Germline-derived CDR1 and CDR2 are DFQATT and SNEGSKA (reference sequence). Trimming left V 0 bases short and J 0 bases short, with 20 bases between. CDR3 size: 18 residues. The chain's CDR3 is CSARDPHRKTSPNYGYTF. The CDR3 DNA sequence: TGCAGTGCTAGAGATCCCCACAGGAAGACCTCACCTAACTATGGCTACACCTTC.

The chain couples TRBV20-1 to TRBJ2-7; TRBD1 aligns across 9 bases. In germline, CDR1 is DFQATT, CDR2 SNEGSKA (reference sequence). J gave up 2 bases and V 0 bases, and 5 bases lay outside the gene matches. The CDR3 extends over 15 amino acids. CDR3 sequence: CSAREPGQGTYEQYF. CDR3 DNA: TGCAGTGCTAGAGAACCGGGACAGGGTACCTACGAGCAGTACTTC.

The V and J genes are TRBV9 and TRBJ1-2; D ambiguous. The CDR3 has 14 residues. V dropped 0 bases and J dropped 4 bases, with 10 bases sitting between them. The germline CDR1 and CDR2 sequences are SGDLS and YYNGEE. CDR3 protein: CASSVGQIGYGYTF. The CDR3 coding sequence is TGTGCCAGCAGCGTAGGTCAGATCGGCTATGGCTACACCTTC. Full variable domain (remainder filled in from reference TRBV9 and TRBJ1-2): DSGVTQTPKHLITATGQRVTLRCSPRSGDLSVYWYQQSLDQGLQFLIQYYNGEERAKGNILERFSAQQFPDLHSELNLSSLELGDSALYFCASSVGQIGYGYTFGSGTRLTVV.

The CDR3 here is CSVEEASGGGGTDTQYF. The DNA of the CDR3 is TGCAGCGTTGAAGAGGCTAGCGGGGGAGGAGGCACAGATACGCAGTATTTT. The chain carries TRBV29-1 and TRBJ2-3; 10 bases line up with TRBD2. With V trimmed by 0 bases and J by 1 base, 7 bases remained unmatched. Germline V gene sequence: CDR1 SQVTM, CDR2 ANQGSEA. The CDR3 covers 17 residues.

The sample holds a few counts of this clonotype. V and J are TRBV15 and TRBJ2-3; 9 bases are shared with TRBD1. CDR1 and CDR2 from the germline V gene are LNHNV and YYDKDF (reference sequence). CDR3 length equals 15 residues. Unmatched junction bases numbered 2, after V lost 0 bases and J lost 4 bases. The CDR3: CATSRDRTGADTQYF. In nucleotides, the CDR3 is TGTGCCACCAGCAGAGATAGGACAGGGGCAGATACGCAGTATTTT.

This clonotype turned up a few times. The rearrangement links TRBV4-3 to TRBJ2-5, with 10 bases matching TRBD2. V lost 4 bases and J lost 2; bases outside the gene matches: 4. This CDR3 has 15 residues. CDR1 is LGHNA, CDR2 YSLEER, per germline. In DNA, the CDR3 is TGCGCCAGCAGCCGCATACTAGCGGGGCAAGAGACCCAGTACTTC. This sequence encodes CASSRILAGQETQYF.

Written as DNA, the CDR3 is TGTGCCACCCAGGGGTTCACGGGGGACTATGGCTACACCTTC. Its protein is CATQGFTGDYGYTF. The chain recombines TRBV15 with TRBJ1-2; tentative D call: TRBD1 (6 bases). Trimming removed 8 bases at V and 3 bases at J, with 16 bases between. Germline CDR1 reads LNHNV; CDR2 reads YYDKDF (reference sequence). The CDR3 runs 14 residues.

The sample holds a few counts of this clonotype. CDR3: CASSQATTEVPTEAFF. The CDR3 region has the DNA TGTGCCAGCAGCCAGGCAACGACAGAAGTTCCCACTGAAGCTTTCTTT. The chain recombines TRBV4-2 with TRBJ1-1; tentatively, D is TRBD1 (5 bases). V was cut by 3 bases and J by 4 bases, with 18 bases left in between. CDR1 and CDR2 from the germline V gene are LGHNA and YNFKEQ. The CDR3 is made up of 16 amino acids.

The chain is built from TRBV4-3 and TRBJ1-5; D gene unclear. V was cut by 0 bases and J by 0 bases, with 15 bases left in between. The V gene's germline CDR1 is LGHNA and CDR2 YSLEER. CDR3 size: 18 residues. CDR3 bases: TGCGCCAGCAGCCAAGATATTTCGTTAGATTATAGCAATCAGCCCCAGCATTTT. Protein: CASSQDISLDYSNQPQHF.

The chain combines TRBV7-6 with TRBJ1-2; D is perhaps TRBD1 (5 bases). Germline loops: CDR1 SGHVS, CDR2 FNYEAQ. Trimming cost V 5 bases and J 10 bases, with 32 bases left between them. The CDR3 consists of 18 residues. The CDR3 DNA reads TGTGCCAGCAGCCCCGGTAGGGCAGGGCTATCCTCTTATGCGAACTACACCTTC. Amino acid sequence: CASSPGRAGLSSYANYTF.

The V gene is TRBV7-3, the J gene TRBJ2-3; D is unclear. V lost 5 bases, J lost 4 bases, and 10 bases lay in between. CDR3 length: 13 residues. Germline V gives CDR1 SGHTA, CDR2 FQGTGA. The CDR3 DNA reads TGTGCCAGCAGCCACGCACCGGCAGATACGCAGTATTTT. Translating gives CASSHAPADTQYF.

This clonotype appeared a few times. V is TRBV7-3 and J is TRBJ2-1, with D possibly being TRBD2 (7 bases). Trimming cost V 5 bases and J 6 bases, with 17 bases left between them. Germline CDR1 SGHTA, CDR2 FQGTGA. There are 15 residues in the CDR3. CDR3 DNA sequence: TGTGCCAGCAGCGCCCGGGGGGCCACCTCCAATGAGCAGTTCTTC. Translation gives CASSARGATSNEQFF.

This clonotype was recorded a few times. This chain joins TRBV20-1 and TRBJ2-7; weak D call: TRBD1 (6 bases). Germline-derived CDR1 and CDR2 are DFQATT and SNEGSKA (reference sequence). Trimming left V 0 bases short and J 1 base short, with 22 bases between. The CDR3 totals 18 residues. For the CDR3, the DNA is TGCAGTGCTAGAGATCTACTTCAGGTAGGGCAGGGGTCCTACGAGCAGTACTTC. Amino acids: CSARDLLQVGQGSYEQYF.

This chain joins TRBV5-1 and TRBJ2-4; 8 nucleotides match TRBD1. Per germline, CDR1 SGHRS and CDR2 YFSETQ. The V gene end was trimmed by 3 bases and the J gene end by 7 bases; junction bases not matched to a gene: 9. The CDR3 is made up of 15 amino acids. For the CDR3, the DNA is TGCGCCAGCAGCTCCGCTGACAGGGGTAGGAACATTCAGTACTTC. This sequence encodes CASSSADRGRNIQYF.

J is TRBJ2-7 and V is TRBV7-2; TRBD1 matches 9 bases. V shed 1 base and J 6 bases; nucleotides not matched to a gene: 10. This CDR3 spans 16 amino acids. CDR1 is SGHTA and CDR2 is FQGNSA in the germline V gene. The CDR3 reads CASSLDVGTGFSEQYF. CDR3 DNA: TGTGCCAGCAGCTTAGACGTTGGGACAGGGTTTTCCGAGCAGTACTTC.

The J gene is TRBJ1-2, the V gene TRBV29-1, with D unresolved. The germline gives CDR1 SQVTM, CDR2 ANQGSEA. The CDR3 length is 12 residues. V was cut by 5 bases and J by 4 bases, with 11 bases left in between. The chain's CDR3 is CSVPDGRYGYTF. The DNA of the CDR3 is TGCAGCGTTCCGGACGGCCGCTATGGCTACACCTTC.

The CDR3 is CATSRDGTAAEQYF. The CDR3 region has the DNA TGTGCCACCAGCAGAGATGGGACAGCGGCCGAGCAGTACTTC. The J gene is TRBJ2-4, the V gene TRBV15; 7 nucleotides agree with TRBD1. The J call may be incorrect, as the DNA end agrees better with TRBJ2-7. This CDR3 has 14 residues. Germline values: CDR1 LNHNV, CDR2 YYDKDF (reference sequence).

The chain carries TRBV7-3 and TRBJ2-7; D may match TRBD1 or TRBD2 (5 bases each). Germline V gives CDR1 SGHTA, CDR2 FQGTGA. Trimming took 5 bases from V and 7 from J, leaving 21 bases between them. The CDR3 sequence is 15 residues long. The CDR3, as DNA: TGTGCCAGCAGCCCAGAGTCGGGGCGCTCCTCGGAGCAGTACTTC. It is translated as CASSPESGRSSEQYF. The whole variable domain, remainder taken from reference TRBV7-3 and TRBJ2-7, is GAGVSQTPSNKVTEKGKYVELRCDPISGHTALYWYRQSLGQGPEFLIYFQGTGAADDSGLPNDRFFAVRPEGSVSTLKIQRTERGDSAVYLCASSPESGRSSEQYFGPGTRLTVT.

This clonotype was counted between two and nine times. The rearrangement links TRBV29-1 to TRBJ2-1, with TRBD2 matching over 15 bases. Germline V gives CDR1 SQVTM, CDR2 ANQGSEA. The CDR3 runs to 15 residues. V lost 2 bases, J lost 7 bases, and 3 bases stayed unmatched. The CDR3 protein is CSVEYGLAGGNEQFF. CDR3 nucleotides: TGCAGCGTTGAATATGGACTAGCGGGGGGGAATGAGCAGTTCTTC.

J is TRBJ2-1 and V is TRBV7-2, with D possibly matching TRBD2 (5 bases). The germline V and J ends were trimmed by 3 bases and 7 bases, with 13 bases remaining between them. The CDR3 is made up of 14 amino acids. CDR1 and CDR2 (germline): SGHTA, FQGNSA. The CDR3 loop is CASSLEASVNEQFF. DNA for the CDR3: TGTGCCAGCAGCTTGGAGGCATCGGTGAATGAGCAGTTCTTC. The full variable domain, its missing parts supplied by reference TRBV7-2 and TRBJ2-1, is GAGVSQSPSNKVTEKGKDVELRCDPISGHTALYWYRQSLGQGLEFLIYFQGNSAPDKSGLPSDRFSAERTGGSVSTLTIQRTQQEDSAVYLCASSLEASVNEQFFGPGTRLTVL.

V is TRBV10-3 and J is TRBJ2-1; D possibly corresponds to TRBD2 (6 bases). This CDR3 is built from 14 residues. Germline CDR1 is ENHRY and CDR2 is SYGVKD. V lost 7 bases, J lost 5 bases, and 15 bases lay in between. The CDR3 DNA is TGTGCCATCAACCCGGGGGTCGGACACAATGAGCAGTTCTTC. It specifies CAINPGVGHNEQFF.

DNA of the CDR3: TGTGCCAGCAGCGTAGGCCAACATCAGCCCCAGCATTTT. It yields the protein CASSVGQHQPQHF. The chain recombines TRBV9 with TRBJ1-5, with D hard to call. Germline CDR1 and CDR2: SGDLS and YYNGEE. The CDR3 contains 13 residues. V lost 0 bases to trimming and J lost 5 bases, with 6 bases between them. The full variable domain, completed using reference TRBV9 and TRBJ1-5, is DSGVTQTPKHLITATGQRVTLRCSPRSGDLSVYWYQQSLDQGLQFLIQYYNGEERAKGNILERFSAQQFPDLHSELNLSSLELGDSALYFCASSVGQHQPQHFGDGTRLSIL.

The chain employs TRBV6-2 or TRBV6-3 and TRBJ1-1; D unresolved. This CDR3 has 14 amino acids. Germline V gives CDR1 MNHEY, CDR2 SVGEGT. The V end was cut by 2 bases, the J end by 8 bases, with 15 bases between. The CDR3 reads CASSYRRWETEAFF. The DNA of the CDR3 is TGTGCCAGCAGTTACAGGCGATGGGAAACCGAAGCTTTCTTT.

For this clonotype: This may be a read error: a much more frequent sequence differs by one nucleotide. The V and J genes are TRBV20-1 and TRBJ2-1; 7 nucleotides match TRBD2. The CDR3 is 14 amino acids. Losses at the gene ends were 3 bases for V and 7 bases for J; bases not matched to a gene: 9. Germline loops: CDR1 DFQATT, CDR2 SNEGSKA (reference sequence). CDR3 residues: CSARVWGGRNEQFF. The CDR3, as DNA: TGCAGTGCTAGGGTGTGGGGGGGTAGAAATGAGCAGTTCTTC.

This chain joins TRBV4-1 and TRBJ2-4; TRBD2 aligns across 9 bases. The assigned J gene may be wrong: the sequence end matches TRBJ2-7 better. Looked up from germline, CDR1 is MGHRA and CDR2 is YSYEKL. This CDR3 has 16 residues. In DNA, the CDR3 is TGCGCCAGCAGCCAAGAGCGGGGGGGTTATTGTAACGAGCAGTACTTC. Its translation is CASSQERGGYCNEQYF.

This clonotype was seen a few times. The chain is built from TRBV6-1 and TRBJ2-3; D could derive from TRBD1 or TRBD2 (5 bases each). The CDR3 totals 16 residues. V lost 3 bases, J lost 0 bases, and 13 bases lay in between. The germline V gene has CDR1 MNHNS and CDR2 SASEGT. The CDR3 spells CASSDGGGPSTDTQYF. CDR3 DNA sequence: TGTGCCAGCAGTGACGGTGGGGGACCGAGCACAGATACGCAGTATTTT.

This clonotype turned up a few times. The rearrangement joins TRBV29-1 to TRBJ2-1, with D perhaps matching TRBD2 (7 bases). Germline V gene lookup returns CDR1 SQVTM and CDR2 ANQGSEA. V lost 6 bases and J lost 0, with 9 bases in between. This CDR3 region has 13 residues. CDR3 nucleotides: TGCAGCGTAGGGGGGGTCTCCTACAATGAGCAGTTCTTC. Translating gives CSVGGVSYNEQFF.

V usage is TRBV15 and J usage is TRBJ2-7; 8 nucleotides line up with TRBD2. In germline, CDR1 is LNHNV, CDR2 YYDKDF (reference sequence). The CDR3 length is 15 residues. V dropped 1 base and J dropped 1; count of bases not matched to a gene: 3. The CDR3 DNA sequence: TGTGCCACCAGCAGAGGCCCTAGCGGGTCCTACGAGCAGTACTTC. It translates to CATSRGPSGSYEQYF.